A selection of T cell receptor beta chains follows, all from one sample in a study of cytomegalovirus exposure and HLA in healthy donors. The repertoire was sequenced with immunoSEQ multiplex PCR; TCRdb's copy has only in-frame clones and lacks some. Found here are more than 150,000 clones, around 77% of them singletons; the top ten hold 1%. Sequenced input: PBMCs. These receptors were taken from a woman in her forties or fifties in good health and CMV-seropositive. CDR3s include the opening cysteine and the closing phenylalanine or tryptophan. A D gene is named only where the DNA matches it firmly. Clone size appears in some rows only: once, few, many, or a class for an expanded clone.

>TRBJ2-6|TRBD2|TRBV14|.
CASSQGPGGRSGANVLTF
TGTGCCAGCAGCCAAGGCCCGGGGGGTCGCTCTGGGGCCAACGTCCTGACTTTC
>TRBJ1-5|.|TRBV15|.
CATSRDGGNQPQHF
TGTGCCACCAGCAGAGACGGGGGAAATCAGCCCCAGCATTTT
>TRBJ1-1|.|TRBV10-3|.
CAIRQAGTEAFF
TGTGCCATCAGACAGGCGGGGACTGAAGCTTTCTTT
>TRBJ1-6|.|TRBV30|.
CAWSVRGSARISPLHF
TGTGCCTGGAGTGTACGGGGGTCGGCACGAATTTCACCCCTCCACTTT
>TRBJ1-3|.|TRBV7-2|few
CASRGRDGNTIYF
TGTGCCAGCAGAGGCAGGGATGGCAACACCATATATTTT
>TRBJ1-1|.|TRBV19|few
CASSILQVNTEAFF
TGTGCCAGTAGTATCTTGCAGGTAAACACTGAAGCTTTCTTT
>TRBJ2-3|.|TRBV25-1|.
CASSEAGSARDTQYF
TGTGCCAGCAGTGAGGCAGGATCGGCCCGCGATACGCAGTATTTT
>TRBJ2-5|.|TRBV7-9|.
CASSLQGQETQYF
TGTGCCAGCAGCTTGCAGGGTCAAGAGACCCAGTACTTC
>TRBJ1-5|.|TRBV28|.
CASRGQGGQPQHF
TGTGCCAGCAGAGGCCAGGGTGGGCAGCCCCAGCATTTT
>TRBJ2-3|TRBD2|TRBV7-2|.
CASSHNNKPTSGGKDTQYF
TGTGCCAGCAGTCACAACAATAAACCGACTAGCGGGGGGAAAGATACGCAGTATTTT
>TRBJ2-7|.|TRBV10-3|.
CATYPGHESSYEQYF
TGTGCCACATATCCGGGACATGAGAGCTCCTACGAGCAGTACTTC
>TRBJ2-7|.|TRBV27|.
CASSYRDGVMWEQYF
TGTGCCAGCAGTTACAGGGATGGGGTTATGTGGGAGCAGTACTTT
>TRBJ2-1|TRBD2|TRBV6-6|.
CASQSGRTYNEQFF
TGTGCCAGCCAAAGCGGGAGGACCTACAATGAGCAGTTCTTC
>TRBJ2-3|.|TRBV5-1|.
CASSLSGVPTDTQYF
TGCGCCAGCAGCTTGAGCGGAGTCCCCACAGATACGCAGTATTTT
>TRBJ2-3|TRBD1|TRBV5-5|.
CASSLRPGGGSTDTQYF
TGTGCCAGCAGCTTACGTCCAGGGGGCGGGAGCACAGATACGCAGTATTTT
>TRBJ1-4|.|TRBV10-3|.
CAISEPARGEKLFF
TGTGCCATCAGTGAACCGGCTCGAGGGGAAAAACTGTTTTTT
>TRBJ2-1|TRBD1|TRBV5-6|.
CASSSRRRQGMLGEQFF
TGTGCCAGCAGCTCACGCCGAAGACAGGGGATGTTAGGTGAGCAGTTCTTC
>TRBJ1-1|TRBD1|TRBV19|.
CASSDTGVRRAFF
TGTGCCAGTAGTGATACAGGGGTTCGTAGAGCTTTCTTT
>TRBJ1-3|.|TRBV7-8|.
CASSLAYSGNTIYF
TGTGCCAGCAGCTTAGCGTACTCTGGAAACACCATATATTTT
>TRBJ2-3|TRBD1|TRBV6-6|.
CASSGGTGSQYF
TGTGCCAGCAGTGGAGGGACAGGGTCACAGTATTTT
>TRBJ2-7|TRBD2|TRBV4-2|.
CASSQDARPLADLSSYEQYF
TGTGCCAGCAGCCAAGATGCGCGGCCACTAGCGGATTTGAGCTCCTACGAGCAGTACTTC
>TRBJ2-1|TRBD1|TRBV30|.
CAWRTPGTGVNEQFF
TGTGCCTGGAGAACCCCCGGGACAGGGGTCAATGAGCAGTTCTTC
>TRBJ2-7|TRBD1|TRBV11-2|.
CASSQTGLNYEQYF
TGTGCCAGCAGCCAGACAGGGTTAAACTACGAGCAGTACTTC
>TRBJ1-5|TRBD1|TRBV5-3|.
CARSRQGNHWNQPQHF
TGTGCCAGAAGCCGACAGGGTAACCACTGGAATCAGCCCCAGCATTTT
>TRBJ2-7|.|TRBV5-4|.
CASHRDNYEQYF
TGTGCCAGCCACCGGGACAACTACGAGCAGTACTTC
>TRBJ2-3|.|TRBV4-1|.
CASSQTGTLPFRGTQYF
TGCGCCAGCAGCCAAACCGGGACTCTCCCATTTAGAGGAACGCAGTATTTT
>TRBJ2-1|TRBD2|TRBV5-4|.
CASRKGGFAGDYNEQFF
TGTGCCAGCAGGAAAGGAGGGTTTGCGGGAGACTACAATGAGCAGTTCTTC
>TRBJ2-1|.|TRBV5-4|.
CASSLGTYNEQFF
TGTGCCAGCAGCTTGGGAACTTACAATGAGCAGTTCTTC
>TRBJ2-2|TRBD2|TRBV25-1|.
CASSDTGGSWELFF
TGTGCCAGCAGTGATACGGGCGGGAGCTGGGAGCTGTTTTTT
>TRBJ1-2|.|TRBV5-1|.
CASSQTTETYGYTF
TGCGCCAGCAGCCAAACCACGGAGACCTATGGCTACACCTTC
>TRBJ2-7|TRBD1|TRBV7-6|.
CASSSRQGAISYEQYF
TGTGCCAGCAGCTCCCGACAGGGGGCTATCTCCTACGAGCAGTACTTC
>TRBJ1-4|.|TRBV28|.
CASSGHYEKLFF
TGTGCCAGCAGTGGACACTACGAAAAACTGTTTTTT
>TRBJ1-1|.|TRBV5-1|.
CASSLESISGQILMNTEAFF
TGCGCCAGCAGCTTGGAATCGATCTCGGGACAAATACTCATGAACACTGAAGCTTTCTTT
>TRBJ1-4|TRBD1|TRBV15|few
CATSSPRGQLNEKLFF
TGTGCCACCAGCAGTCCTAGGGGACAGCTTAATGAAAAACTGTTTTTT
>TRBJ2-3|.|TRBV27|.
CASSDRDKSTDTQYF
TGTGCCAGCAGTGACCGGGACAAATCCACAGATACGCAGTATTTT
>TRBJ2-7|TRBD2|TRBV5-1|.
CASSLGLALTYEQYF
TGCGCCAGCAGCTTGGGACTAGCGTTAACCTACGAGCAGTACTTC
>TRBJ2-1|TRBD2|TRBV7-2|.
CASSLSSGDLNEQFF
TGTGCCAGCAGCTTATCTAGCGGGGACCTCAATGAGCAGTTCTTC
>TRBJ2-2|.|TRBV27|.
CASSFLTGELFF
TGTGCCAGCAGTTTTCTCACCGGGGAGCTGTTTTTT
>TRBJ2-5|.|TRBV15|.
CATSRPNREWVGETQYF
TGTGCCACCAGCAGACCCAACAGGGAGTGGGTAGGGGAGACCCAGTACTTC
>TRBJ2-1|TRBD2|TRBV6-6|.
CASTPSGSLDEQFF
TGTGCCAGCACTCCTAGCGGGAGTCTTGATGAGCAGTTCTTC